Below, one TCR beta chain is given with its context. Its antigen specificity is not known. One end of the junction does not line up with germline, which may come from a read error. The source of the sample is a study of tumor and adjacent non-tumor tissue in lung cancer (dated by TCRdb to the late 2010s). Background for the entire study: Patients with adenocarcinoma (roughly 12), squamous cell carcinoma (2) and small cell lung cancer (1) were included in the cohort. The study compared bulk TCRbeta repertoires between lung tumor tissue and matched distant non-tumor lung tissue from fewer than 18 lung cancer patients. TCRbeta CDR3 sequencing was performed on a few dozen paired specimens, with one tumor sample and one normal lung sample collected per patient. The roughly 15 enrolled patients, of whom around 10 were men and 5 were women, were aged about 30 to 80 years and were diagnosed with TNM stage I to III disease. A total of about 130 million productive TCRbeta reads were generated by sequencing, corresponding to an average of roughly 4.1 million reads per sample.

RNA was extracted from bulk unsorted tissue and checked for quality with a NanoDrop ND-1000 and an Agilent 2100. The donors were newly diagnosed lung cancer patients admitted for thoracic surgery in China from August to November 2014 who had not received prior chemotherapy. Patients who had received previous radiotherapy or chemotherapy, or who had another concurrent cancer, were excluded from the study. Pieces of surgical tissue measuring roughly 1-2 cm3 were kept in RNAlater solution and stored at -80 degrees C until use. General study outcomes and caveats: TCR diversity was significantly higher in younger patients, and higher tumor TCR diversity was associated with shorter overall and disease-free survival. The top 100 clones accounted for a significantly larger cumulative portion of the repertoire in normal lung than in tumor tissue. The sequencing platform is not named in the methods, and unique molecular identifiers are not mentioned. Peripheral blood was not sequenced, so blood TCRbeta repertoires in these lung cancer patients were not examined. Tumor tissue showed significantly higher TCR diversity (inverse Simpson) than normal lung tissue, at 431.37 vs 166.20 (P = 0.0075, Mann-Whitney U test). With only roughly 14 patients in the cohort, the authors noted that larger samples and more detailed clinical data are needed.

Counted from cysteine to phenylalanine, this CDR3 has 14 amino acids. Just CDR3 DNA is preserved here, 42 bases in frame from base 1. The germline V gene encodes CDR1 LGHNA and CDR2 YNFKEQ. Receptors were amplified or captured by multiplex PCR. TCRdb records Illumina HiSeq 2500 as the sequencer. TCRbeta libraries were built by three rounds of nested PCR using primers (Table S4), following protocols modified from ARM-PCR. Before sequencing, PCR products of 200-500 bp were cut from the gel and purified using the QIAquick gel extraction kit. Regarding the original processing steps: Trimmomatic was used to clean the reads, FLASH was used to merge the reads into complete CDR3 sequences, and MiTCR was used to assign the reads to V(D)J germline segments. Clonal diversity was computed as the inverse Simpson's index with VDJtools. In-frame sequences without a premature stop codon were defined as productive reads. TCRdb handled the public reads itself, with Q25 trimming in fastp and clone calling in MiXCR, and kept productive beta chains. Rows with a matching CDR3 protein are joined into one entry that keeps the most common DNA and genes. The V and J calls were determined by TCRdb, not by the authors. For this sample the table gives roughly 120,000 distinct CDR3 sequences, of which 84% were detected only once. The ten largest clonotypes hold 20% to 25% of the sample.

The specimen was lung tumor tissue. The source is an older man with non-small cell lung cancer. The chain is made from TRBV4-2 and TRBJ1-2, and TRBD1 may be the D gene, going by 5 matching bases. The DNA is TGTGCCAACAGCCAAGAACCAGGGACTTATGGGTACACCTTC. Translated, it reads CANSQEPGTYGYTF.